These 5 T cell receptor beta chains share one sample of origin, sequenced in a study of cytomegalovirus exposure and HLA in healthy donors. The PCR ran on 60 Vbeta and 13 Jbeta primers. Here immunoSEQ multiplex PCR was the method, and the copy in TCRdb shows in-frame clones only, minus some. The sample has some 150,000 clones; around 79% are singletons. Sequenced material: PBMCs. The receptors were sampled from a human donor in good health.

This chain uses TRBV19 with TRBJ2-7; TRBD1 matches at 12 bases. J was trimmed by 4 bases and V by 4 bases; bases with no gene match: 5. The CDR3 totals 15 residues. Per the germline V gene, CDR1 is LNHDA and CDR2 is SQIVND (reference sequence). The CDR3 DNA follows: TGTGCCAGTAGTACCGGGACAGGGGGCCAGTACGAGCAGTACTTC. It specifies CASSTGTGGQYEQYF. Full variable domain (outside the CDR3, taken from reference TRBV19 and TRBJ2-7): DGGITQSPKYLFRKEGQNVTLSCEQNLNHDAMYWYRQDPGQGLRLIYYSQIVNDFQKGDIAEGYSVSREKKESFPLTVTSAQKNPTAFYLCASSTGTGGQYEQYFGPGTRLTVT.

CDR3 residues: CASSVAPGYNEKLFF. CDR3 in DNA: TGTGCCAGCAGCGTAGCGCCAGGGTATAATGAAAAACTGTTTTTT. The V and J genes are TRBV9 and TRBJ1-4; TRBD1 is a possible D gene (5 bases). CDR1 is SGDLS and CDR2 is YYNGEE in the germline V gene. V was pared by 0 bases and J by 4 bases, with 10 bases between. CDR3 size: 15 residues.

The rearrangement joins TRBV7-2 to TRBJ2-7; D perhaps matches TRBD1 (8 bases). This CDR3 comprises 15 residues. Trimming took 5 bases from V and 2 from J, leaving 16 bases between them. Germline lookup yields CDR1 SGHTA and CDR2 FQGNSA. The CDR3 DNA reads as TGTGCCAGCAGCATAACAGGGGGGGAAACCTACGAGCAGTACTTC. Its protein is CASSITGGETYEQYF.

This chain links TRBV19 with TRBJ2-5, with 8 bases matching TRBD1. Germline V gene data show CDR1 as LNHDA and CDR2 as SQIVND (reference sequence). V lost 4 bases to trimming and J lost 5 bases; unmatched junction nucleotides: 3. CDR3 length equals 13 residues. CDR3 region: CASSTNRGETQYF. In DNA, the CDR3 is TGTGCCAGTAGTACTAACAGGGGGGAGACCCAGTACTTC.

About this clone itself: The junction departs from germline at one end; a sequencing error may be responsible. This sequence joins TRBV28 and TRBJ1-2; 10 bases line up with TRBD1. Germline values: CDR1 MDHEN, CDR2 SYDVKM. This CDR3 is 14 amino acids long. As DNA, the CDR3 is TGTGCCAGCAGTTTAGGGACAGGGGACTTTGGCTACCCCTTC. This gives the protein CASSLGTGDFGYPF.